This T cell receptor (beta chain) was obtained from a study of human T cells and chemical hapten exposure. Time point described: patch test 1, 2 weeks after DPC sensitization. Stated treatment: therapeutic diphenylcyclopropenone sensitization with weekly scalp DPC. Blood collection happened ahead of applying each patch test. This clonotype showed up many times. TCRdb called the RACE reads again in MiXCR, with one record for every CDR3 protein. The repertoire holds 300,000 to 450,000 distinct CDR3 sequences, with about 4.8% as singletons. The V gene's germline CDR1 is MNHEY and CDR2 SVGEGT. The CDR3 runs to 13 residues. Between the trimmed V and J ends, which lost 11 bases and 2 bases, there was a span of 13 bases.

Sequenced here: whole blood, sampled in connection with sensitization to the hapten diphenylcyclopropenone (DPC). The rearrangement links TRBV6-2 or TRBV6-3 to TRBJ1-5, with unresolved D. This TCR was recovered from a woman aged 45-60 years with alopecia areata. Some clones in this sample may be carry-over from other donors' samples. The CDR3 loop reads CAARGLGNQPQHF. CDR3 DNA: TGTGCCGCCAGAGGGTTGGGCAATCAGCCCCAGCATTTT.